This T cell receptor (beta chain) was identified in a study of blood T cell repertoires in COVID-19. Study context: Sample material is recorded as cDNA or gDNA derived from T cells, B-cell-depleted T cells, or PBMCs.

Here immunoSEQ multiplex PCR was the method, and the copy in TCRdb shows in-frame clones only, minus some. The table shows over 200,000 clones, with approximately 91% occurring only once. The sequenced sample was peripheral blood. This sequence originates from an older woman with acute or convalescent COVID-19.

The CDR3 DNA reads TGTGCCATCACAGGGACAGGGGGCGACGGCTACACCTTC. Protein sequence: CAITGTGGDGYTF. The chain links TRBV10-3 to TRBJ1-2; TRBD1 aligns across 12 bases. Trimming cost V 7 bases and J 8 bases; bases outside gene matches: 5. The CDR3 covers 13 residues. Per germline, CDR1 ENHRY and CDR2 SYGVKD.